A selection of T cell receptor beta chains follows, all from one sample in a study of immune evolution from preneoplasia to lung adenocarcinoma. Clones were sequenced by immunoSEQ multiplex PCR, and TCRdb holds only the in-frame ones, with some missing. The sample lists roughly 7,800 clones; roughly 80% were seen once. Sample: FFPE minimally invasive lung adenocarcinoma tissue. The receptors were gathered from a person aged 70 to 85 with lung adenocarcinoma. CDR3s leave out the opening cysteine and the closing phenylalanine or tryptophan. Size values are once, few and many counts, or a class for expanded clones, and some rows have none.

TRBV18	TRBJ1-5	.	ASSPQVNQPQH
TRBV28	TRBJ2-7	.	ASSPSGSSYEQY
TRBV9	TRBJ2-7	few	ASSVSLTSGDSSYEQY
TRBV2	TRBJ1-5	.	ASMGDRYSNQPQH
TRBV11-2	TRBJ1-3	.	ASSLIPGQGFGNTIY
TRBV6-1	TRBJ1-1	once	ASRRGKDTEAF
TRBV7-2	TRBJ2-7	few	ASSPGIYPYEQY
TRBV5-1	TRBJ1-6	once	ASSLEGKGSPLH
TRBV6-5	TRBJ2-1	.	ASSYSTGREQF
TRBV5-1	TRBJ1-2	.	ASSLLGVDYGYT
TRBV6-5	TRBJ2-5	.	ASSYDRREIETQY
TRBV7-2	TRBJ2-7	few	ASSFHGGAVYEQY
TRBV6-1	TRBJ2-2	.	ASSERSWGATDTGELF
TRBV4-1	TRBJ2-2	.	ASSHRQGYTGELF
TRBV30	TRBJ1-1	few	AWSPYGVNTEAF
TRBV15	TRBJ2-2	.	ATSSADGELF
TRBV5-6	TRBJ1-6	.	ASSLPGGLPLRDSPLH
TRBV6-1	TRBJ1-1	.	ASSENVRGYTEAF
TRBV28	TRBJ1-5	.	ASSLVEWSLSNQPQH
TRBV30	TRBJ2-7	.	AWRQGFYEQY
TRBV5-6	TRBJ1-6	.	ASSYGNDGSSYNSPLH
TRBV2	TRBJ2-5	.	ASSEGTSGGDQETQY
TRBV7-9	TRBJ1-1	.	ASRPGGLGTEAF
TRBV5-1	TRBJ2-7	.	ASSLGRESYEQY
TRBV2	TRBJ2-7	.	AIGQGSSYEQY
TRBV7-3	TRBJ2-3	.	ASSLKHGDTQY
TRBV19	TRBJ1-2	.	ASRKGAPNYGYT
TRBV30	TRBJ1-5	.	AWSPSGTGGNQPQH
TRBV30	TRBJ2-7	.	AWSITGTGAEQY
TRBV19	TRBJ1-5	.	ASRKSYGGAGNQPQH
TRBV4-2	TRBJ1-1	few	ASSQADRGGAEAF
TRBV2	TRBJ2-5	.	ASREELAGQETQY
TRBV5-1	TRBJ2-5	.	ASSGRKETQY
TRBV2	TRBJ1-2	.	ASSGRQIYGYT
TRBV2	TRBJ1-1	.	ASSEWNTEAF
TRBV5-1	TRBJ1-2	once	ASSPGGGNYGYT
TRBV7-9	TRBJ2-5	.	ASSPRLAGDQETQY
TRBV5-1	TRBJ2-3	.	ASRAGLAGPDTQY
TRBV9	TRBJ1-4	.	ASSVGGQPNEKLF
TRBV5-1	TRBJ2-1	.	ASSLDPSGGSEQF
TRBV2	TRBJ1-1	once	ASSEAVWNTEAF
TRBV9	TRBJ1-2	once	ASSFTRDSYGYT
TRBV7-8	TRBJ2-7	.	ASSIGGTGGYYEQY
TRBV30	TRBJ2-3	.	AWGIAGEGDTQY
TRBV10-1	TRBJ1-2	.	ASSESFASGYT
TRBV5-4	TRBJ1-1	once	ASSPWTGGDSTPEAF
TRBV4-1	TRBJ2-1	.	ASSVGLAGFNEQF
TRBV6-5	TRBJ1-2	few	ASSYRRDRQNYGYT
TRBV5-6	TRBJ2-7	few	ASSLAYEQY
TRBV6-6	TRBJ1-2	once	ASSRDGYT
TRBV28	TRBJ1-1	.	ASISGRSWDYRAF